The clone carrying this TCR beta chain came up many times. The target antigen is unknown. TCRdb recomputed calls from the reads with MiXCR, one row per CDR3 protein. This table holds around 300,000 distinct CDR3 sequences, around 25% found once. This sample stems from a study of T cell repertoires in cytomegalovirus infection. As for the study in general: From public TCR beta signatures came an indication of both CMV infection and matching HLA type. General observations from the study: Cumulative frequency of public TCR beta families picked out carriers of CMV plus the relevant HLA. HLA-C-restricted CMV-specific TCR beta clonotypes were dominant in the ex vivo response.

The V gene's germline CDR1 is SGHTA and CDR2 FQGNSA. The J segment lost 1 base and the V segment lost 5 bases, leaving 7 bases of the junction unmatched. CDR3 size: 15 residues. The sequenced sample was PBMCs. This chain joins TRBV7-2 and TRBJ1-1, with 7 bases lining up with TRBD1. This clonotype was sampled from a human donor in good health (CMV status not recorded). Some clones in this sample may be carry-over from other donors' samples. The CDR3 nucleotides are TGTGCCAGCAGCCGGGGGGGACAGCCGAACACTGAAGCTTTCTTT. Translated: CASSRGGQPNTEAFF.